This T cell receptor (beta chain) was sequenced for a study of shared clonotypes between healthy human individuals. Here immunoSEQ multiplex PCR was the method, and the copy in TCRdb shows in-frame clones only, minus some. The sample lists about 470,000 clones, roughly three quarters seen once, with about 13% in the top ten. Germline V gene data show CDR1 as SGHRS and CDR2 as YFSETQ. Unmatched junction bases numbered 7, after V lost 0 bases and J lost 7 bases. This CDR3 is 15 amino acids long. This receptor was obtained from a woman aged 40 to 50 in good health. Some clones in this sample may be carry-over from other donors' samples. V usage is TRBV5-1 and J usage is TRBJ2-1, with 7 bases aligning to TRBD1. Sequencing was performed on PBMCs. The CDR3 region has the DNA TGCGCCAGCAGCTTGGAAGGGGGCAATAAGAATGAGCAGTTCTTC. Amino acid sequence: CASSLEGGNKNEQFF.